This T cell receptor (beta chain) comes out of a study of T cells after yellow fever vaccination. TCRdb reprocessed the 5' RACE reads via MiXCR and lists one record per CDR3 protein. Found here are about 320,000 distinct CDR3 sequences, approximately 13% of them singletons; the top ten hold 2.5% to 3.5%. The CDR3 totals 16 residues. V was shortened by 1 base and J by 2 bases, with 12 bases between the two germline ends. This clonotype occurred a few times. This material consisted of CD4+ T cells sorted from PBMCs, taken 15 days after the yellow fever booster vaccination. The chain couples TRBV12-3 or TRBV12-4 to TRBJ1-5, with TRBD1 as a possible D gene (6 bases). This clonotype was sampled from a man younger than 35 who received the YFV17D yellow fever vaccine. The CDR3, as DNA: TGTGCCAGCAGTTTAGATCCGACAGGCCGCAATCAGCCCCAGCATTTT. Translating gives CASSLDPTGRNQPQHF.